The 14 T cell receptor beta chains below all came from one sample that was sequenced in a study of radiation and T cells in renal cell carcinoma. Clones were read by immunoSEQ multiplex PCR, and TCRdb kept only the in-frame ones, dropping some. This sample has about 170,000 clones, with 88% found just once. The time point denotes: blood 4 weeks post-SBRT, at nephrectomy. Indicated treatment: 15 Gy SBRT to primary tumor, nephrectomy 4 weeks later. Material: blood, obtained from a patient whose treatment included radiotherapy and nephrectomy. These receptors were obtained from a woman aged 45-59 years with renal cell carcinoma.

As DNA, the CDR3 is TGTGCCAGCAGTCGTGACAGGGATCCTGAAGCTTTCTTT. Its translation is CASSRDRDPEAFF. The rearrangement joins TRBV2 to TRBJ1-1; 7 bases fit TRBD1. V shed 5 bases, J shed 6 bases, and the junction held 6 bases outside the gene matches. From germline, CDR1 is SNHLY and CDR2 FYNNEI. The CDR3 runs to 13 residues.

The chain combines TRBV5-1 with TRBJ2-7; 8 positions match TRBD1. This CDR3 spans 14 amino acids. Trimming at V came to 4 bases and at J to 2 bases, leaving 5 bases not matched to a gene. Germline V gives CDR1 SGHRS, CDR2 YFSETQ. In DNA, the CDR3 is TGCGCCAGCAGCGTCCCGGGACAGGCCTACGAGCAGTACTTC. Amino acids: CASSVPGQAYEQYF.

V and J are TRBV25-1 and TRBJ2-7; maybe TRBD2 (6 bases). Trimming removed 1 base at V and 4 bases at J, with 8 bases between. The CDR3 totals 13 residues. Looked up from germline, CDR1 is MGHDK and CDR2 is SYGVNS. The CDR3 protein is CASSESGLYEQYF. The CDR3 DNA sequence: TGTGCCAGCAGTGAATCTGGACTATACGAGCAGTACTTC.

The rearrangement links TRBV9 to TRBJ2-3; possible D gene TRBD2, 7 bases. Germline values: CDR1 SGDLS, CDR2 YYNGEE. The CDR3 runs 15 residues. Trimming took off 4 bases at V and 6 bases at J, with 18 bases between the two ends. This chain's CDR3 is CASSTQTGGPDTQYF. The DNA of the CDR3 is TGTGCCAGCAGCACCCAAACCGGGGGGCCGGATACGCAGTATTTT.

This chain connects TRBV5-6 to TRBJ2-7, with D perhaps given as TRBD1 or TRBD2 (6 bases each). Trimming pared 4 bases from V and 2 bases from J, leaving 19 bases between. The V gene's germline CDR1 is SGHDT and CDR2 YYEEEE. The CDR3 contains 16 residues. CDR3 in amino acids: CASSRRGASSPYEQYF. DNA of the CDR3: TGTGCCAGCAGCCGGAGGGGGGCTAGCAGCCCCTACGAGCAGTACTTC.

The CDR3 bases are TGCGCCAGCAGCTTGGGGGGGTTCTTTACAAGCTCCTACAATGAGCAGTTCTTC. As protein: CASSLGGFFTSSYNEQFF. The rearrangement links TRBV5-1 to TRBJ2-1; D is possibly TRBD1 or TRBD2 (5 bases each). The CDR3 totals 18 residues. V was pared by 0 bases and J by 0 bases, with 16 bases between. Germline CDR1 reads SGHRS; CDR2 reads YFSETQ. Variable domain in full (rest from reference TRBV5-1 and TRBJ2-1): KAGVTQTPRYLIKTRGQQVTLSCSPISGHRSVSWYQQTPGQGLQFLFEYFSETQRNKGNFPGRFSGRQFSNSRSEMNVSTLELGDSALYLCASSLGGFFTSSYNEQFFGPGTRLTVL.

This CDR3 reads CASSPLRAKLSTDTQYF. CDR3 sequence (DNA): TGTGCCAGCTCACCGCTAAGGGCAAAACTTAGCACAGATACGCAGTATTTT. V gene TRBV18 combines with J gene TRBJ2-3, with no clear D. V was trimmed by 3 bases and J by 0 bases, leaving 16 bases between them. Germline lookup yields CDR1 KGHSH and CDR2 LQKENI. This CDR3 comprises 17 residues.

The chain combines TRBV29-1 with TRBJ2-2; D may correspond to TRBD1 or TRBD2 (5 bases each). The V gene lost 7 bases and the J gene lost 3 bases, with 15 bases spanning the gap. The germline gives CDR1 SQVTM, CDR2 ANQGSEA. This CDR3 is 14 amino acids long. CDR3 nucleotide sequence: TGCAGCGCCAAGGGACGGCTAGACACCGGGGAGCTGTTTTTT. This translates into CSAKGRLDTGELFF.

The chain is built from TRBV20-1 and TRBJ2-7; weak D call: TRBD1 (6 bases). This CDR3 has 11 amino acids. CDR1 is DFQATT, CDR2 SNEGSKA, per germline (reference sequence). V was trimmed by 6 bases and J by 4 bases, leaving 10 bases between them. The CDR3 sequence: CSATGQYEQYF. Here the CDR3 DNA reads TGCAGTGCCACTGGACAGTACGAGCAGTACTTC.

The chain recombines TRBV5-6 with TRBJ1-1; D is unclear. The CDR3 runs 15 residues. From germline, CDR1 is SGHDT and CDR2 YYEEEE. V gave up 1 base and J gave up 3 bases, with 13 bases separating them. The CDR3 coding sequence is TGTGCCAGCAGCTTGTGGCAAGGTATGGACACTGAAGCTTTCTTT. Protein product: CASSLWQGMDTEAFF.

The chain uses TRBV5-1 and TRBJ2-3; no clear D. Trimming took off 5 bases at V and 5 bases at J, with 12 bases between the two ends. Germline V lookup: CDR1 SGHRS, CDR2 YFSETQ. The CDR3 totals 13 residues. CDR3 sequence: CASSLEWGDTQYF. CDR3 sequence (DNA): TGCGCCAGCAGTCTTGAGTGGGGAGATACGCAGTATTTT.

V gene TRBV11-2 combines with J gene TRBJ2-7, with a possible D match to TRBD2 (5 bases). Germline CDR1 is SGHAT and CDR2 is FQNNGV. V was cut by 3 bases and J by 9 bases, with 18 bases left in between. The CDR3 extends over 14 amino acids. CDR3 sequence reads: CASSFGPEVTRQYF. The CDR3 DNA is TGTGCCAGCAGCTTTGGCCCGGAGGTTACGAGGCAGTACTTC.

The V gene is TRBV9, the J gene TRBJ2-3; D is uncertain. The germline V gene has CDR1 SGDLS and CDR2 YYNGEE. V lost 1 base and J lost 9, with 18 bases in between. The CDR3 has 15 amino acids. The CDR3 region has the DNA TGTGCCAGCAGCGTACGGCGGTCCGGTTCGTACACGCAGTATTTT. This translates into CASSVRRSGSYTQYF. Full variable domain (remainder filled in from reference TRBV9 and TRBJ2-3): DSGVTQTPKHLITATGQRVTLRCSPRSGDLSVYWYQQSLDQGLQFLIQYYNGEERAKGNILERFSAQQFPDLHSELNLSSLELGDSALYFCASSVRRSGSYTQYFGPGTRLTVL.

This chain joins TRBV7-8 and TRBJ2-2; possible D gene TRBD1, 6 bases. Germline assignment: CDR1 SGHVS and CDR2 FQNEAQ. The CDR3 contains 17 residues. The V end was cut by 6 bases, the J end by 1 base, with 18 bases between. The CDR3 spells CASSLGVTGRNTGELFF. The CDR3 bases are TGTGCCAGCAGTCTTGGGGTCACAGGGAGGAACACCGGGGAGCTGTTTTTT.